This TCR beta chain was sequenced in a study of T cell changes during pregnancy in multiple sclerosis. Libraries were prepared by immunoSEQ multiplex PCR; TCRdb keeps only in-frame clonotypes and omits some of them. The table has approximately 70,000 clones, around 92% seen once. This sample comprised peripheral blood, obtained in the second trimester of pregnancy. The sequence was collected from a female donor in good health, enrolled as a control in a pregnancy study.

The CDR3 here is CASSQGGGGANVLTF. The DNA of the CDR3 is TGCGCCAGCAGCCAAGGGGGGGGCGGGGCCAACGTCCTGACTTTC. The chain has TRBV5-1 and TRBJ2-6; D is possibly TRBD2 (7 bases). V was cut by 4 bases and J by 4 bases, with 12 bases left in between. The CDR3 sequence is 15 residues long. In germline, CDR1 is SGHRS, CDR2 YFSETQ.